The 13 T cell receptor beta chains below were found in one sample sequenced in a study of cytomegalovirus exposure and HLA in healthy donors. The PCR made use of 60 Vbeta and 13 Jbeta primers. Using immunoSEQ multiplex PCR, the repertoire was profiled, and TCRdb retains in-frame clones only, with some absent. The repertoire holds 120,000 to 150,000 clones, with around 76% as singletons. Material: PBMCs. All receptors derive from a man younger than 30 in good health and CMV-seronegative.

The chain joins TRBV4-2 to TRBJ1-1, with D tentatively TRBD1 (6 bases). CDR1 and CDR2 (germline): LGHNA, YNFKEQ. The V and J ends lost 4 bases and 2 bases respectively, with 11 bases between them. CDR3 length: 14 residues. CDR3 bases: TGTGCCAGCAGCCCCCGGACAGAAAACACTGAAGCTTTCTTT. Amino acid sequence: CASSPRTENTEAFF.

CDR3 loop: CAIRTTSGGEYNEQFF. The DNA for the CDR3 is TGTGCCATCAGGACGACTAGCGGGGGGGAATACAATGAGCAGTTCTTC. The gene calls are TRBV10-3 and TRBJ2-1; TRBD2 aligns across 14 bases. The CDR3 sequence is 16 residues long. Germline loops: CDR1 ENHRY, CDR2 SYGVKD. The V gene end was trimmed by 6 bases and the J gene end by 4 bases; junction bases not matched to a gene: 5.

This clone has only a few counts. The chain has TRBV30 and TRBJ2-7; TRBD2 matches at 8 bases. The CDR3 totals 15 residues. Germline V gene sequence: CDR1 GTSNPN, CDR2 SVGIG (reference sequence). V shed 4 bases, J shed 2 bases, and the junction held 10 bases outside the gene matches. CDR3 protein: CAWNLGRANPYEQYF. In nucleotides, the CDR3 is TGTGCCTGGAATCTCGGGAGGGCCAATCCCTACGAGCAGTACTTC.

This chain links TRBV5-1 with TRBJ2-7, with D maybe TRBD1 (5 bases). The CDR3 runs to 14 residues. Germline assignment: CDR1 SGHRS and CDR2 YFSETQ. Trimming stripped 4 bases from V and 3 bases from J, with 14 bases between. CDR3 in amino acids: CASSPRPGHYEQYF. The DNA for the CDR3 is TGCGCCAGCAGCCCGCGCCCAGGGCACTACGAGCAGTACTTC.

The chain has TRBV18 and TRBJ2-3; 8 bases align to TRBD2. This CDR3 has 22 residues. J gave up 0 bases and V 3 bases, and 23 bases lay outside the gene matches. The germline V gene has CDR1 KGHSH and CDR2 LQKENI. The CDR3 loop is CASSPGSRNFGWREVSTDTQYF. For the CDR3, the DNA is TGTGCCAGCTCACCGGGTAGTAGGAACTTCGGATGGCGGGAGGTCAGCACAGATACGCAGTATTTT.

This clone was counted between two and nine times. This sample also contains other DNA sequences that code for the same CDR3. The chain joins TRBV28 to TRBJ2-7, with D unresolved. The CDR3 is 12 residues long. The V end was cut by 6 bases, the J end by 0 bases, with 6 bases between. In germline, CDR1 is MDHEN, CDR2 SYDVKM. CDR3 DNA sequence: TGTGCCAGCAGCTCCCTCTCCTACGAGCAGTACTTC. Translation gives CASSSLSYEQYF. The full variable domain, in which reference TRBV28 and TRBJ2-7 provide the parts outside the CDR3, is DVKVTQSSRYLVKRTGEKVFLECVQDMDHENMFWYRQDPGLGLRLIYFSYDVKMKEKGDIPEGYSVSREKKERFSLILESASTNQTSMYLCASSSLSYEQYFGPGTRLTVT.

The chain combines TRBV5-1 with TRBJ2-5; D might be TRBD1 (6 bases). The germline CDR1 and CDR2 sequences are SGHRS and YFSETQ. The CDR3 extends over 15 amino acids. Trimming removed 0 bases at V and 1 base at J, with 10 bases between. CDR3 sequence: CASSLADRTQETQYF. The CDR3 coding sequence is TGCGCCAGCAGCTTGGCCGACAGGACCCAAGAGACCCAGTACTTC.

CDR3 in amino acids: CASSPGTGAGANVLTF. As DNA, the CDR3 is TGTGCCAGTAGTCCCGGGACAGGGGCTGGGGCCAACGTCCTGACTTTC. V is TRBV19 and J is TRBJ2-6; 10 bases line up with TRBD1. In germline, CDR1 is LNHDA, CDR2 SQIVND (reference sequence). Trimming removed 5 bases from V and 2 bases from J; junction bases left unmatched: 3. The CDR3 runs 16 residues.

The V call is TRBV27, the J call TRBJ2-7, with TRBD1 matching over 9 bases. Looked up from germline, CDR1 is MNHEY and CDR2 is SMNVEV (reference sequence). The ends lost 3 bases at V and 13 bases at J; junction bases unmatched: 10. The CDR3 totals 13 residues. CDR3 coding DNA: TGTGCCAGCAGTTTGACGGGACAGGGACGTATATACTTC. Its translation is CASSLTGQGRIYF.

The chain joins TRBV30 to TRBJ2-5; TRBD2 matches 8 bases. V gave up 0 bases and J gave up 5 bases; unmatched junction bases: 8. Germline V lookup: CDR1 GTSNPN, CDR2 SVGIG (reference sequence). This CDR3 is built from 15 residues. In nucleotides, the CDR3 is TGTGCCTGGAGTGTCGCCGGGACTAGAAGGGAGACCCAGTACTTC. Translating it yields CAWSVAGTRRETQYF.

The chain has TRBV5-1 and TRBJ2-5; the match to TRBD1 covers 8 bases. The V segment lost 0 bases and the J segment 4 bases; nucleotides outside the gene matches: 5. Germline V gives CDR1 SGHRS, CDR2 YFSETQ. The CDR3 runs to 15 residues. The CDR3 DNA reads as TGCGCCAGCAGCTTGGCCGGCACAGGGGGAGAGACCCAGTACTTC. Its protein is CASSLAGTGGETQYF.

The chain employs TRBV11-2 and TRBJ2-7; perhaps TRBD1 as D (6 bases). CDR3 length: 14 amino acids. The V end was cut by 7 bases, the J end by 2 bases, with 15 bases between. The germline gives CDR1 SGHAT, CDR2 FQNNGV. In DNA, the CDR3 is TGTGCCAGCAACCCCGGGACAAGAGCCTACGAGCAGTACTTC. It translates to CASNPGTRAYEQYF.

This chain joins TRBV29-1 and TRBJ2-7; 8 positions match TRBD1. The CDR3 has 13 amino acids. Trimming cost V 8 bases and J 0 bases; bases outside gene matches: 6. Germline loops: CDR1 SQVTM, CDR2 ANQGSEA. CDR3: CSMQGASSYEQYF. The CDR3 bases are TGCAGCATGCAGGGGGCGAGCTCCTACGAGCAGTACTTC.